This T cell receptor beta chain is from a study of breast tumors, draining lymph nodes, adjacent tissues (dated by TCRdb to 2016 to 2018). Background for the entire study: In breast cancer patients, the study compared the TCR beta repertoires of tumor, adjacent nontumor tissue and axillary lymph nodes. In human breast cancer, the study set out to assess how tumor, surrounding tissue and draining lymph node repertoires relate to one another and whether T cells might be exchanged between them. Overall study outcomes, separate from this receptor: Rather than being directly demonstrated, the conclusion that tumor T cells originate in lymph nodes was presented as consistent with a hypothesis. The data were judged consistent with most tumor T cells deriving from the lymph node and then expanding within tumor tissue. In luminal-like breast cancer, tumor and nontumor tissue repertoires resembled each other significantly more than in basal-like breast cancer. Tumor T-cell repertoires showed less diversity than lymph node repertoires and more diversity than nontumor tissue repertoires, and tumor T-cell repertoires showed preferential V and J gene usage.

Sequencing was carried out with an Illumina HiSeq 2000. TCR beta chain libraries were generated through multiplex PCR amplification. High-throughput sequencing was used to analyze the amplified TCR beta chain products. The public sequencing data were trimmed at Q25 with fastp and processed into clonotypes with MiXCR by TCRdb, which kept only in-frame beta chains. Every CDR3 protein is listed once, alongside the most common genes and DNA of its rows. This sample holds 70,000 or so distinct CDR3 sequences; roughly 40% were observed only once. The ten largest account for about 8.4% of the sample. This clonotype was seen a handful of times. Its binding antigen is unknown. This sequence may be a read error, since a much larger clone differs from it by one base. The CDR3 contains 15 residues, cysteine and phenylalanine counted. The kept DNA is CDR3 alone, 45 bases in frame from the first base. Trimming at the junction amounts to 2 bases on V and 1 base on J, and the germline ends lie 12 bases apart. CDR1 SGHKS and CDR2 YYEKEE were looked up in the germline V gene (reference sequence).

The sequence was obtained from a female donor with breast cancer. Some clones in this sample may be carry-over from other donors' samples. The receptor chain draws on TRBV5-5 and TRBJ2-5; no D gene is confidently identified. Sequenced: breast tumor tissue. The DNA sequence reads TGTGCCAGCAGCTTCCCGTCCAGCGCCCAAGAGACCCAGTACTTC. The resulting protein is CASSFPSSAQETQYF.